This T cell receptor beta chain comes out of a study of blood T cell repertoires in COVID-19. Whole-study context: Some COVID-19 samples were acute and others convalescent; all came from the United States, Italy and Spain.

Cohort 3 donors were reported recovered after two negative PCRs, clearance, or symptom resolution. As processed by the authors: Estimated nucleated cell counts came from reference gene primer amplification. Assay used: immunoSEQ multiplex PCR; TCRdb lists only in-frame clones, some missing. The V and J calls and clone size were taken over from that table, and D and trimming were inferred from the DNA. The top ten hold 5.1% of the sample, which has some 370,000 clones, about four fifths seen once. The CDR3 totals 12 residues. Between the trimmed V and J ends, which lost 6 bases and 8 bases, there was a span of 13 bases. CDR1 and CDR2 (germline): MNHEY, SVGEGT.

This receptor was taken from a woman aged 45-65 years who had recovered from COVID-19. The chain carries TRBV6-2 or TRBV6-3 and TRBJ1-2; possible D gene TRBD1, 6 bases. Sequencing input: PBMCs or T cells enriched from blood (not recorded which). The CDR3 nucleotides read TGTGCCAGCAGCCTAACACAGGGAGGCTACACCTTC. Translation: CASSLTQGGYTF.